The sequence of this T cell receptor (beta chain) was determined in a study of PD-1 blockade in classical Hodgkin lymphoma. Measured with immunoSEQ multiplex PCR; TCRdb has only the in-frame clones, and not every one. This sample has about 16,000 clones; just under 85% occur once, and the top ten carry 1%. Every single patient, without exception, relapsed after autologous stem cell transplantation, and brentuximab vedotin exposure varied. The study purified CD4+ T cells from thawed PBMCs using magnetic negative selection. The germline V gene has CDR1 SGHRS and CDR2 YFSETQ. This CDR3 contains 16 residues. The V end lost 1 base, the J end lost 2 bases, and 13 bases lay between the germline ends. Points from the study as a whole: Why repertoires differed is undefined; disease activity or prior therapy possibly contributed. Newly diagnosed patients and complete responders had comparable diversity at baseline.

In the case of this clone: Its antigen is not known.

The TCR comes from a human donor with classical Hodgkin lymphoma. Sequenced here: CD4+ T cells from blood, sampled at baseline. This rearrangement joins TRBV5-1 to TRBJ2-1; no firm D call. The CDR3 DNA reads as TGCGCCAGCAGCTTGTCGTCACTAAGGACCTACAATGAGCAGTTCTTC. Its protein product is CASSLSSLRTYNEQFF.